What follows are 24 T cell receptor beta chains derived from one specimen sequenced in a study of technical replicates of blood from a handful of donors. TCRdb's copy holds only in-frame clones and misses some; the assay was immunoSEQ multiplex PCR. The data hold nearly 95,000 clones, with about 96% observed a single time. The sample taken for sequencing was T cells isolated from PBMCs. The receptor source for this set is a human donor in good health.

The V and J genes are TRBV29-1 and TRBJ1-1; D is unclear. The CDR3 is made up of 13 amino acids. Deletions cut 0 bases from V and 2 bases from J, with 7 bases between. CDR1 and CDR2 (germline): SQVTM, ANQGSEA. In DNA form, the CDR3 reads TGCAGCGTTGAAGATCCCACTAACACTGAAGCTTTCTTT. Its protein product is CSVEDPTNTEAFF.

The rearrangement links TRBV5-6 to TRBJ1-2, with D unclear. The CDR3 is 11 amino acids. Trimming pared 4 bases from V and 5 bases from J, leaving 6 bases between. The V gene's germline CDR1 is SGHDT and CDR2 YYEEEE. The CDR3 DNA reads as TGTGCCAGCAGCCAACATTATGGCTACACCTTC. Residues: CASSQHYGYTF.

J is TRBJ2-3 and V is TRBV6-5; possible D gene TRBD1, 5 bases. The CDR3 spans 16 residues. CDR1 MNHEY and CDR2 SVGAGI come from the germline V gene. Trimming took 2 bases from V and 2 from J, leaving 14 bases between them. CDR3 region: CASSYGAKMDTDTQYF. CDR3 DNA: TGTGCCAGCAGTTACGGGGCGAAGATGGACACAGATACGCAGTATTTT.

The CDR3: CASTPHGLDTEAFF. DNA of the CDR3: TGTGCTAGTACGCCTCACGGTTTGGACACTGAAGCTTTCTTT. The chain is built from TRBV12-5 and TRBJ1-1; D unclear. Deletions cut 8 bases from V and 3 bases from J, with 16 bases between. The germline CDR1 and CDR2 sequences are LGHNT and FRNRAP. This CDR3 spans 14 amino acids.

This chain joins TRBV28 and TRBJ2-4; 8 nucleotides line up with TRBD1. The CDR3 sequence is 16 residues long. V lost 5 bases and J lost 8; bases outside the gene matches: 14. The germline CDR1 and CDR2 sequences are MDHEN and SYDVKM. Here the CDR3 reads CASSTTTDRGRDIQYF. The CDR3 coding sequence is TGTGCCAGCAGTACCACCACCGACAGGGGTCGGGACATTCAGTACTTC.

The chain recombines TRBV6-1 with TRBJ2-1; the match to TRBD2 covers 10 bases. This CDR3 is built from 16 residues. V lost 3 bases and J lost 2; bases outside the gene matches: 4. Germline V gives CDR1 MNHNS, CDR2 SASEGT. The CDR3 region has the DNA TGTGCCAGCAGTGATCAACTAGCGGGGACCTACAATGAGCAGTTCTTC. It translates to CASSDQLAGTYNEQFF.

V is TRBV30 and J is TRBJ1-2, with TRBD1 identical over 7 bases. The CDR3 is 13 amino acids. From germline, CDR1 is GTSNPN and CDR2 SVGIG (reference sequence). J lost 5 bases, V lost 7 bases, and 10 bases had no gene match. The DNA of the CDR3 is TGTGCCTCGCCGGGACAGAAAGTTTATGGCTACACCTTC. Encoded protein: CASPGQKVYGYTF. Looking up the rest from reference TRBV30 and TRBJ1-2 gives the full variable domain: SQTIHQWPATLVQPVGSPLSLECTVEGTSNPNLYWYRQAAGRGLQLLFYSVGIGQISSEVPQNLSASRPQDRQFILSSKKLLLSDSGFYLCASPGQKVYGYTFGSGTRLTVV.

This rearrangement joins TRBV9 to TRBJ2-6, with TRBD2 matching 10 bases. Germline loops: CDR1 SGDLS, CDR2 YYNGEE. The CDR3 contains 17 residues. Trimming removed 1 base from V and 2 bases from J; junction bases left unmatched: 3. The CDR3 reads CASSVLAGVAGANVLTF. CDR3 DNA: TGTGCCAGCAGCGTACTAGCGGGAGTAGCTGGGGCCAACGTCCTGACTTTC.

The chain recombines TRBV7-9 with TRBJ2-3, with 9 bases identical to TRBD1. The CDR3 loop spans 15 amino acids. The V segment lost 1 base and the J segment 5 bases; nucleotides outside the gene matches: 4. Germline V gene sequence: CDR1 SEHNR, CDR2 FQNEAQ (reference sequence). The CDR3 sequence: CASSLGTGVEDTQYF. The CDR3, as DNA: TGTGCCAGCAGCTTAGGGACAGGGGTGGAAGATACGCAGTATTTT.

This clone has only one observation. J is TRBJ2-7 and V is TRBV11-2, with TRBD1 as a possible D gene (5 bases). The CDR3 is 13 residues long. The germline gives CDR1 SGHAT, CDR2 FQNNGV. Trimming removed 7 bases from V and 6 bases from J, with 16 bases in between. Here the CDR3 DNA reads TGTGCCAGCAACATGAGGACACCAAGCGAGCAGTACTTC. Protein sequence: CASNMRTPSEQYF.

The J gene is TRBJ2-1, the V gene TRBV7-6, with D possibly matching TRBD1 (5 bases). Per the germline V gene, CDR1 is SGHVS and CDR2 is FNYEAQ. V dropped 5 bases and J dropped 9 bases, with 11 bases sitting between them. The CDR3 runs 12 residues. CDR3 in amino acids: CASSLRQFEQFF. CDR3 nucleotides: TGTGCCAGCAGCCTTAGACAGTTTGAGCAGTTCTTC.

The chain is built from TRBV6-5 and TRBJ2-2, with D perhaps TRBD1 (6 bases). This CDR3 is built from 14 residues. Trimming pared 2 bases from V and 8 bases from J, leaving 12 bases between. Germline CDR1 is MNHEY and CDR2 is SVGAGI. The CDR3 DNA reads TGTGCCAGCAGTTACCGGGACAATGTAGGGGAGCTGTTTTTT. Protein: CASSYRDNVGELFF.

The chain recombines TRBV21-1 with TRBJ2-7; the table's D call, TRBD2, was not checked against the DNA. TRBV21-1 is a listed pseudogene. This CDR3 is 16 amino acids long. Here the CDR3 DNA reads TGTGCCAGCAGCAAAGATCACCGGCGGGGGGACTACGAGCAGTACTTC. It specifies CASSKDHRRGDYEQYF.

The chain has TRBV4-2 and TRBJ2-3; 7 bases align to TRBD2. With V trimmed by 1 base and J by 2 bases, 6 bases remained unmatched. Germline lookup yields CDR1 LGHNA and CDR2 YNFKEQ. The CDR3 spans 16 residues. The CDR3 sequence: CASSQAPSGITDTQYF. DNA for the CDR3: TGTGCCAGCAGCCAAGCTCCTAGCGGAATCACAGATACGCAGTATTTT.

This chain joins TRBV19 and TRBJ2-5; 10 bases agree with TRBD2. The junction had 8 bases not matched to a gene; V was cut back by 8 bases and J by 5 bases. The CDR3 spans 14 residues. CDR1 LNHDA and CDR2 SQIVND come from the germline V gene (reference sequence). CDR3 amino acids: CASSLGLAAETQYF. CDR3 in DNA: TGTGCCAGTTCCTTAGGACTAGCGGCGGAGACCCAGTACTTC.

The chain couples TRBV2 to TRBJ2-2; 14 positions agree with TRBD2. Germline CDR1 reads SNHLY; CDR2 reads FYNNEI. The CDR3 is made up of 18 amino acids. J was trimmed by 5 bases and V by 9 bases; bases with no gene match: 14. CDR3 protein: CASSDGGLAGVWTGELFF. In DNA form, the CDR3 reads TGTGCCAGTTCCGACGGGGGACTAGCGGGAGTCTGGACCGGGGAGCTGTTTTTT.

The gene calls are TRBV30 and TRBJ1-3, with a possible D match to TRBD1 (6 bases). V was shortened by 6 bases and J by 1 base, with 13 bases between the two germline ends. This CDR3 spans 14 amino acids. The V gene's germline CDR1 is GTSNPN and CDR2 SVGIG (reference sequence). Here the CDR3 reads CACKQGRSGNTIYF. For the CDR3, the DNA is TGTGCCTGCAAACAGGGTCGTTCTGGAAACACCATATATTTT. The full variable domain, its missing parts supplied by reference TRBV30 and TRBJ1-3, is SQTIHQWPATLVQPVGSPLSLECTVEGTSNPNLYWYRQAAGRGLQLLFYSVGIGQISSEVPQNLSASRPQDRQFILSSKKLLLSDSGFYLCACKQGRSGNTIYFGEGSWLTVV.

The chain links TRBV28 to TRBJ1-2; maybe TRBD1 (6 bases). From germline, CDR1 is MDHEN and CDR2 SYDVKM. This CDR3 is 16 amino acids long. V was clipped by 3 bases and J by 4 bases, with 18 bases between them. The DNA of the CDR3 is TGTGCCAGCAGTTTTGGGGACGGGGGGCAAGGCTATGGCTACACCTTC. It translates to CASSFGDGGQGYGYTF.

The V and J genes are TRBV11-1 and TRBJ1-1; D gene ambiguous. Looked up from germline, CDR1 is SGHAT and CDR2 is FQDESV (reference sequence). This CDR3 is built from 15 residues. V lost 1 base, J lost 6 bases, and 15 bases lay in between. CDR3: CASSLVIAGESEAFF. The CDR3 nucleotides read TGTGCCAGCAGCTTAGTGATCGCGGGCGAATCTGAAGCTTTCTTT. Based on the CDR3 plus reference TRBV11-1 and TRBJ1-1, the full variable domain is EAEVAQSPRYKITEKSQAVAFWCDPISGHATLYWYRQILGQGPELLVQFQDESVVDDSQLPKDRFSAERLKGVDSTLKIQPAELGDSAMYLCASSLVIAGESEAFFGQGTRLTVV.

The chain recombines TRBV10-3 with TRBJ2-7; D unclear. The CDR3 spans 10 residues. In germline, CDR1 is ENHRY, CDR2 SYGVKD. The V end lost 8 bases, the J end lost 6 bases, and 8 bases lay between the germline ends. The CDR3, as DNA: TGTGCCATCGGAGAGCTCGAGCAGTACTTC. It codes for CAIGELEQYF.

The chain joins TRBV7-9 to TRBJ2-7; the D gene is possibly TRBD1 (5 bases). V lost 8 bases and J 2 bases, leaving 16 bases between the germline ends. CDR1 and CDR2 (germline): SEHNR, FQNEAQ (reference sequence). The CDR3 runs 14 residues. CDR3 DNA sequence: TGTGCCAGCCACCCCCCCCAGGGTCCCTACGAGCAGTACTTC. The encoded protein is CASHPPQGPYEQYF.

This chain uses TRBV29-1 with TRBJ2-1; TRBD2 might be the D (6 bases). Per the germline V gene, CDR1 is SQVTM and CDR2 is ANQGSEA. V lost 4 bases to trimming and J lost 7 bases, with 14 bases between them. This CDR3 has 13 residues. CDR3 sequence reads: CSVVLLALNEQFF. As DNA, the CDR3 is TGCAGCGTTGTCCTCCTAGCGTTAAATGAGCAGTTCTTC.

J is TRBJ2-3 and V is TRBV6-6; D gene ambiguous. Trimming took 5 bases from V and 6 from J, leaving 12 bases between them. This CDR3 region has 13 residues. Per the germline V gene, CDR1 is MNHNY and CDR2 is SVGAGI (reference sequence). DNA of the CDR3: TGTGCCAGCAGTCTCTTTGCCGGGGATACGCAGTATTTT. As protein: CASSLFAGDTQYF.

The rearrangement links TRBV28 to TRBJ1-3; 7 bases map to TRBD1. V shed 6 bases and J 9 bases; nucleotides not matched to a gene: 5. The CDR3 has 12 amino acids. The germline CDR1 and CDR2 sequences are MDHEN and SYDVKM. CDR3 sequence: CASSTGESTIYF. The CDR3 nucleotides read TGTGCCAGCAGCACAGGGGAGAGCACCATATATTTT.